A selection of T cell receptor beta chains follows, all from one sample in a study of CD8 T cells in Susac syndrome. TCRdb redid the calling of the immunoSEQ multiplex PCR reads with MiXCR, one entry per CDR3 protein. The repertoire holds about 130,000 distinct CDR3 sequences, about 93% seen once, with around 0.25% in the top ten. The specimen was CD8+ T cells from PBMCs. The receptors here all came from a human donor with multiple sclerosis. Each CDR3 is given with its conserved first and last residue. D genes are given only for firm matches. Size tells how often a clone was seen (once, few, many) or the class of an expanded clone, and some rows leave it out.

TRBJ2-1 NA TRBV19 TRBD2 CASSIGAGAYNEQFF TGTGCCAGTAGTATCGGGGCGGGAGCCTACAATGAGCAGTTCTTC
TRBJ2-6 NA TRBV30 NA CAWSPENSGANVLTF TGTGCCTGGAGCCCAGAAAACTCTGGGGCCAACGTCCTGACTTTC
TRBJ2-7 NA TRBV25-1 TRBD1 CASRTGTEEQYF TGTGCCAGCAGGACCGGGACAGAAGAGCAGTACTTC
TRBJ2-1 NA TRBV5-6 NA CASSAGLYNEQFF TGTGCCAGCAGCGCCGGATTATACAATGAGCAGTTCTTC
TRBJ1-1 NA TRBV27 TRBD1 CASSFGTGIGTEAFF TGTGCCAGCAGTTTTGGGACAGGGATAGGCACTGAAGCTTTCTTT
TRBJ2-1 NA TRBV12-3/TRBV12-4 TRBD2 CASRPGTSRYNEQFF TGTGCCAGCAGACCCGGGACTAGCAGATACAATGAGCAGTTCTTC
TRBJ1-2 NA TRBV3-1 TRBD1 CATEWGQGTNYGYTF TGTGCCACCGAATGGGGACAGGGAACCAACTATGGCTACACCTTC
TRBJ2-3 NA TRBV29-1 NA CSVEVSGTRTDTQYF TGCAGCGTTGAAGTTTCGGGGACCCGCACAGATACGCAGTATTTT
TRBJ2-7 NA TRBV15 NA CATSEEAEQYF TGTGCCACCAGCGAGGAAGCCGAGCAGTACTTC
TRBJ2-1 once TRBV27 NA CASGGGYGKNEQFF TGTGCCAGCGGGGGGGGCTACGGAAAAAATGAGCAGTTCTTC
TRBJ1-3 NA TRBV9 NA CASSVDWGPGNTIYF TGTGCCAGCAGCGTGGACTGGGGGCCTGGAAACACCATATATTTT
TRBJ2-1 NA TRBV5-6 NA CASSPIPGGQSSYNEQFF TGTGCCAGCAGCCCGATCCCGGGCGGCCAGAGCTCCTACAATGAGCAGTTCTTC
TRBJ2-1 NA TRBV4-1 NA CASSQDWGRRGDEQFF TGCGCCAGCAGCCAAGATTGGGGCAGGAGGGGAGATGAGCAGTTCTTC
TRBJ2-5 NA TRBV30 TRBD2 CACSHMALAEETQYF TGTGCCTGCAGCCACATGGCACTAGCGGAAGAGACCCAGTACTTC
TRBJ2-7 NA TRBV28 TRBD1 CASSLGFVGQNTYEQYF TGTGCCAGCAGTTTAGGATTTGTGGGACAGAATACCTACGAGCAGTACTTC
TRBJ2-1 once TRBV4-3 TRBD2 CASSQDRGTSGNEQFF TGCGCCAGCAGCCAAGATCGCGGGACTAGCGGCAATGAGCAGTTCTTC
TRBJ2-3 NA TRBV4-3 NA CASSQLQGPDTQYF TGCGCCAGCAGCCAGCTACAGGGCCCAGATACGCAGTATTTT
TRBJ2-7 once TRBV11-2 NA CASSFSISYEQYF TGTGCCAGCAGCTTTTCAATCAGCTACGAGCAGTACTTC
TRBJ2-7 few TRBV30 NA CAWSPSDEQYF TGTGCCTGGAGTCCCTCGGACGAGCAGTACTTC
TRBJ1-1 NA TRBV28 NA CASSFRGYNTEAFF TGTGCCAGCAGTTTTCGTGGTTACAACACTGAAGCTTTCTTT
TRBJ1-3 NA TRBV3-1 NA CASSQSSGGLITGNTIYF TGTGCCAGCAGCCAGTCTTCTGGGGGACTCATAACTGGAAACACCATATATTTT
TRBJ2-3 NA TRBV4-2 NA CASSQAVVSTRTDTQYF TGTGCCAGCAGCCAAGCCGTAGTTAGCACTCGCACAGATACGCAGTATTTT
TRBJ1-1 NA TRBV5-1 NA CASSYRGGVNTEAFF TGCGCCAGCAGCTACCGTGGGGGAGTGAACACTGAAGCTTTCTTT
TRBJ2-7 NA TRBV29-1 TRBD1 CSAILGGNEQYF TGCAGCGCCATTCTAGGGGGCAACGAGCAGTACTTC
TRBJ2-7 NA TRBV29-1 TRBD2 CSAGLADYEQYF TGCAGCGCTGGACTAGCAGATTACGAGCAGTACTTC
TRBJ2-1 NA TRBV2 TRBD2 CASSGTSGALYNEQFF TGTGCCAGCAGTGGGACTAGCGGAGCTTTATACAATGAGCAGTTCTTC
TRBJ2-7 NA TRBV10-2 NA CASSETGETYEQYF TGCGCCAGCAGTGAGACGGGAGAGACCTACGAGCAGTACTTC
TRBJ2-7 NA TRBV7-8 TRBD1 CASSLGQGRSYEQYF TGTGCCAGCAGCCTCGGACAGGGGCGTTCCTACGAGCAGTACTTC
TRBJ2-7 NA TRBV10-2 TRBD2 CASSILLAGIYEQYF TGCGCCAGCAGTATATTACTAGCGGGGATATACGAGCAGTACTTC